The 29 T cell receptor beta chains listed next were all sequenced from one sample in a study of T-cell reconstitution after alpha-beta-depleted transplantation in children (dated by TCRdb to about 2016). Receptor amplification or capture employed PCR. These reads were obtained on an Illumina HiSeq 2500. TCR library preparation used molecular barcoding, with unique molecular identifiers applied to normalize quantification of the TCRbeta repertoire. TCRdb itself trimmed the public reads at Q25 with fastp, ran MiXCR and retained productive beta chains. Records with the same CDR3 protein are collapsed into one entry carrying the most frequent genes and DNA. The sample table holds some 180,000 distinct CDR3 sequences, of which approximately 6.9% were seen once. Around 5% of the sample is in the top ten clones. The meaning of the sample's treatment or condition label: allogeneic hematopoietic cell transplantation with graft depleted of TCRalphabeta T cells and CD19 B cells.

The sample consisted of PBMCs, taken before TCRalphabeta/CD19-depleted stem cell transplant. The receptors originated from a boy between 2 and 10 years old with acute lymphoblastic leukemia, due to receive a stem cell transplant.

This clonotype was counted between two and nine times. The rearrangement joins TRBV28 to TRBJ2-7; possible D gene TRBD2, 5 bases. The length of the CDR3 is 15 residues. The germline gives CDR1 MDHEN, CDR2 SYDVKM. V lost 5 bases to trimming and J lost 6 bases, with 20 bases between them. CDR3 DNA: TGTGCCAGCAGTCCCCGGGGTCAAGTGTCGTTCGAGCAGTACTTC. This sequence encodes CASSPRGQVSFEQYF.

This clonotype was found many times. The CDR3 DNA reads as TGTGCCAGCAGTTACCGCCAACCAGGGGTGGGTCAGCCCCAGCATTTT. Residues: CASSYRQPGVGQPQHF. The gene calls are TRBV6-6 and TRBJ1-5, with D possibly matching TRBD1 (6 bases). The CDR3 covers 16 residues. Trimming pared 2 bases from V and 6 bases from J, leaving 17 bases between. Germline V gene lookup returns CDR1 MNHNY and CDR2 SVGAGI (reference sequence).

This clonotype appeared a few times. The chain employs TRBV4-2 and TRBJ2-4; 12 nucleotides agree with TRBD1. The ends lost 3 bases at V and 0 bases at J; junction bases unmatched: 6. The length of the CDR3 is 18 residues. CDR1 and CDR2 (germline): LGHNA, YNFKEQ. CDR3 bases: TGTGCCAGCAGCCAGTTCCCGGGACAGGGGGCAGCCAAAAACATTCAGTACTTC. The encoded protein is CASSQFPGQGAAKNIQYF.

This clonotype showed up many times. This sequence joins TRBV28 and TRBJ2-5; D not certain. Looked up from germline, CDR1 is MDHEN and CDR2 is SYDVKM. The V and J ends lost 7 bases and 5 bases respectively, with 14 bases between them. The CDR3 runs to 13 residues. In DNA form, the CDR3 reads TGTGCCAGCACCCACCCAGTAGAGGAGACCCAGTACTTC. It translates to CASTHPVEETQYF. Full variable domain (remainder filled in from reference TRBV28 and TRBJ2-5): DVKVTQSSRYLVKRTGEKVFLECVQDMDHENMFWYRQDPGLGLRLIYFSYDVKMKEKGDIPEGYSVSREKKERFSLILESASTNQTSMYLCASTHPVEETQYFGPGTRLLVL.

This clonotype was counted many times. The rearrangement joins TRBV20-1 to TRBJ2-7; 7 bases match TRBD1. V shed 6 bases, J shed 2 bases, and the junction held 13 bases outside the gene matches. Germline V lookup: CDR1 DFQATT, CDR2 SNEGSKA (reference sequence). The CDR3 is made up of 15 amino acids. The CDR3 coding sequence is TGCAGTGCCGACCCAGGAGACAGGGCTACCTACGAGCAGTACTTC. Its translation: CSADPGDRATYEQYF.

The chain has TRBV28 and TRBJ1-1, with 7 nucleotides matching TRBD1. The CDR3 runs to 15 residues. V was pared by 3 bases and J by 11 bases, with 15 bases of the junction left unmatched. Germline V gene sequence: CDR1 MDHEN, CDR2 SYDVKM. CDR3 nucleotide sequence: TGTGCCAGCAGTTTTAATTTCGGAGGGGGCGTACTCGCTTTCTTT. Translated, it gives CASSFNFGGGVLAFF.

This clonotype has more than one count but fewer than ten. This sequence joins TRBV11-2 and TRBJ1-3; 8 bases match TRBD1. This CDR3 has 15 amino acids. Per germline, CDR1 SGHAT and CDR2 FQNNGV. With 3 bases clipped from V and 4 bases from J, the junction kept 5 bases outside the gene matches. DNA for the CDR3: TGTGCCAGCAGCTTCTCGGGACAGGACGGAAACACCATATATTTT. Translation: CASSFSGQDGNTIYF.

This clonotype has ten or more counts. This chain connects TRBV12-3 or TRBV12-4 to TRBJ2-1, with D unclear. CDR3 size: 13 residues. Trimming cost V 8 bases and J 5 bases, with 13 bases left between them. The DNA of the CDR3 is TGTGCCAGCGCGCTAACGCGCCACAATGAGCAGTTCTTC. Its protein product is CASALTRHNEQFF.

The chain recombines TRBV30 with TRBJ2-1; D gene unclear. Trimming stripped 5 bases from V and 0 bases from J, with 8 bases between. This CDR3 region has 13 residues. The germline V gene encodes CDR1 GTSNPN and CDR2 SVGIG (reference sequence). The CDR3 DNA sequence: TGTGCCTGGTCCCAGAGCTCCTACAATGAGCAGTTCTTC. Protein sequence: CAWSQSSYNEQFF.

By share, this clonotype counts as large. The chain couples TRBV7-9 to TRBJ1-2; D ambiguous. The CDR3 is 12 residues long. Germline V gene lookup returns CDR1 SEHNR and CDR2 FQNEAQ (reference sequence). Trimming left V 2 bases short and J 3 bases short, with 4 bases between. This chain's CDR3 is CASSLRDYGYTF. CDR3 coding DNA: TGTGCCAGCAGCTTAAGGGACTATGGCTACACCTTC. Based on the CDR3 plus reference TRBV7-9 and TRBJ1-2, the full variable domain is DTGVSQNPRHKITKRGQNVTFRCDPISEHNRLYWYRQTLGQGPEFLTYFQNEAQLEKSRLLSDRFSAERPKGSFSTLEIQRTEQGDSAMYLCASSLRDYGYTFGSGTRLTVV.

This chain uses TRBV27 with TRBJ2-5; 9 positions match TRBD1. Trimming cost V 5 bases and J 3 bases; bases outside gene matches: 13. Per the germline V gene, CDR1 is MNHEY and CDR2 is SMNVEV (reference sequence). The CDR3 has 17 amino acids. DNA of the CDR3: TGTGCCAGCAGTCCCGGGACAGGGCGATCCCTGAAAGAGACCCAGTACTTC. It specifies CASSPGTGRSLKETQYF.

In its sample, this clonotype was seen many times. The chain recombines TRBV20-1 with TRBJ2-1; 13 nucleotides line up with TRBD2. From germline, CDR1 is DFQATT and CDR2 SNEGSKA (reference sequence). This CDR3 contains 15 residues. V lost 5 bases and J lost 4; bases outside the gene matches: 5. In nucleotides, the CDR3 is TGCAGTGCTCGGGGGGGACTAGCGGGGTACAATGAGCAGTTCTTC. Translating it yields CSARGGLAGYNEQFF.

The table lists this clonotype with a few counts. The rearrangement links TRBV30 to TRBJ2-6, with D hard to call. Trimming stripped 1 base from V and 0 bases from J, with 10 bases between. CDR3 length equals 16 residues. Germline values: CDR1 GTSNPN, CDR2 SVGIG (reference sequence). This CDR3 reads CAWSELADSGANVLTF. CDR3 bases: TGTGCCTGGAGTGAATTAGCAGACTCTGGGGCCAACGTCCTGACTTTC.

This clonotype appeared many times. The J gene is TRBJ1-5, the V gene TRBV12-3 or TRBV12-4; a weak D match, TRBD1 (5 bases). Trimming took 4 bases from V and 0 from J, leaving 13 bases between them. This CDR3 region has 16 residues. CDR3 bases: TGTGCCAGCAGTTCGTGGGGGACTTATAGCAATCAGCCCCAGCATTTT. Amino acid sequence: CASSSWGTYSNQPQHF.

This clonotype was counted many times. Possible read error: a much larger clone is one base away. This rearrangement joins TRBV7-2 to TRBJ2-7; D perhaps matches TRBD2 (6 bases). This CDR3 is built from 15 residues. Germline V CDR1 and CDR2: SGHTA, FQGNSA. CDR3 DNA sequence: TGTGCCAGCAGCTTAGCTTCTAGCGCCACCTACGAGCATTACTTC. It yields the protein CASSLASSATYEHYF.

This clonotype occurred many times. V and J are TRBV30 and TRBJ1-1, with D tentatively TRBD1 (6 bases). Germline V gene lookup returns CDR1 GTSNPN and CDR2 SVGIG (reference sequence). The CDR3 length is 12 residues. With 3 bases removed from V and 11 bases from J, the gap between germline ends came to 16 bases. The DNA of the CDR3 is TGTGCCTGGAGCCCTAACACAGGGAGGGCTTTCTTT. Protein: CAWSPNTGRAFF.

V and J are TRBV7-9 and TRBJ1-5, with unresolved D. V shed 1 base and J shed 5 bases, with 6 bases lying between them. Germline V gene data show CDR1 as SEHNR and CDR2 as FQNEAQ (reference sequence). The CDR3 consists of 13 residues. CDR3 sequence reads: CASSLDPDQPQHF. CDR3 in DNA: TGTGCCAGCAGCTTAGACCCGGATCAGCCCCAGCATTTT. The full variable domain, rest sourced from reference TRBV7-9 and TRBJ1-5, is DTGVSQNPRHKITKRGQNVTFRCDPISEHNRLYWYRQTLGQGPEFLTYFQNEAQLEKSRLLSDRFSAERPKGSFSTLEIQRTEQGDSAMYLCASSLDPDQPQHFGDGTRLSIL.

This clonotype came up a few times. The CDR3 here is CASSSGGRANSPLHF. In DNA form, the CDR3 reads TGTGCCAGCAGCTCCGGGGGCAGGGCTAATTCACCCCTCCACTTT. V gene TRBV7-2 combines with J gene TRBJ1-6, with a tentative D call TRBD1 (6 bases). Per germline, CDR1 SGHTA and CDR2 FQGNSA. This CDR3 region has 15 residues. Trimming took 4 bases from V and 6 from J, leaving 13 bases between them.

This clonotype was recorded many times. V gene TRBV20-1 combines with J gene TRBJ2-7; TRBD1 aligns across 9 bases. Trimming took 1 base from V and 2 from J; bases not matched to a gene: 3. The germline V gene encodes CDR1 DFQATT and CDR2 SNEGSKA (reference sequence). There are 14 residues in the CDR3. DNA of the CDR3: TGCAGTGCTAGAGGGGACAGGGTGGCCTACGAGCAGTACTTC. Its protein is CSARGDRVAYEQYF.

This clonotype was observed a few times. The chain uses TRBV12-3 or TRBV12-4 and TRBJ1-6; 9 bases map to TRBD1. V lost 6 bases, J lost 10 bases, and 7 bases stayed unmatched. This CDR3 is built from 14 residues. CDR3 nucleotides: TGTGCCAGCAGCCCCCGGGACAGGGACTCACCCCTCCACTTT. Translation: CASSPRDRDSPLHF.

This clonotype has just a few counts. V usage is TRBV5-5 and J usage is TRBJ2-1; D may be TRBD2 (6 bases). There are 15 residues in the CDR3. V dropped 2 bases and J dropped 3 bases, with 12 bases sitting between them. Per germline, CDR1 SGHKS and CDR2 YYEKEE (reference sequence). CDR3 loop: CASSLREMNYNEQFF. CDR3 coding DNA: TGTGCCAGCAGCTTACGGGAGATGAACTACAATGAGCAGTTCTTC.

Comments on this clonotype: A much bigger clone sits one base away, suggesting this may be a read error. The chain joins TRBV28 to TRBJ2-1; TRBD2 might be the D (5 bases). CDR1 MDHEN and CDR2 SYDVKM come from the germline V gene. V was trimmed by 7 bases and J by 12 bases, leaving 13 bases between them. This CDR3 is 11 amino acids long. The CDR3 sequence: CASNGGIGQFF. CDR3 nucleotide sequence: TGTGCCAGCAATGGAGGCATAGGGCAGTTCTTC.

The chain links TRBV7-9 to TRBJ1-1; 8 bases are shared with TRBD1. The germline V gene encodes CDR1 SEHNR and CDR2 FQNEAQ (reference sequence). The V and J ends lost 6 bases and 6 bases, in that order; junction bases with no gene match: 12. The CDR3 has 15 amino acids. The CDR3 sequence: CASRFSSQGAAEAFF. Here the CDR3 DNA reads TGTGCCAGCAGATTTTCGTCGCAGGGGGCGGCTGAAGCTTTCTTT.

The sample holds many counts of this clonotype. The genes are TRBV11-2 and TRBJ1-5, with D tentatively TRBD1 (6 bases). The CDR3 loop spans 17 amino acids. Trimming took off 2 bases at V and 7 bases at J, with 21 bases between the two ends. Germline V gene data show CDR1 as SGHAT and CDR2 as FQNNGV. The CDR3 here is CASSLQHRVDLGQPQHF. The DNA of the CDR3 is TGTGCCAGCAGCTTACAGCACAGGGTGGATTTAGGACAGCCCCAGCATTTT.

The table lists this clonotype with many counts. V usage is TRBV29-1 and J usage is TRBJ1-3, with D hard to call. Germline CDR1 SQVTM, CDR2 ANQGSEA. The CDR3 consists of 12 residues. Trimming removed 5 bases from V and 4 bases from J, with 9 bases in between. The CDR3 region has the DNA TGCAGCGTTTGGGCTGGGGGAAACACCATATATTTT. It translates to CSVWAGGNTIYF.

This clonotype turned up a few times. The chain has TRBV25-1 and TRBJ1-1; a possible D gene is TRBD1 (5 bases). Trimming took 9 bases from V and 3 from J, leaving 17 bases between them. This CDR3 is 14 amino acids long. Looked up from germline, CDR1 is MGHDK and CDR2 is SYGVNS. The CDR3 DNA follows: TGTGCCAGGGGGTCTCCGGGGCAGGACACTGAAGCTTTCTTT. Encoded protein: CARGSPGQDTEAFF.

This clonotype has at least ten counts. The chain is built from TRBV20-1 and TRBJ2-5; 7 bases fit TRBD1. J gave up 4 bases and V 6 bases, and 11 bases lay outside the gene matches. The germline gives CDR1 DFQATT, CDR2 SNEGSKA (reference sequence). The CDR3 contains 14 residues. CDR3 sequence (DNA): TGCAGTGCAGAAGGACAGGTAGAGAGAGAGACCCAGTACTTC. Translation gives CSAEGQVERETQYF.

There are many counts of this clonotype. The chain links TRBV5-1 to TRBJ1-2; D is ambiguous. Germline V gene data show CDR1 as SGHRS and CDR2 as YFSETQ. The CDR3 is made up of 13 amino acids. The V end was cut by 2 bases, the J end by 2 bases, with 7 bases between. The CDR3 loop is CASSFRSNYGYTF. The DNA for the CDR3 is TGCGCCAGCAGCTTCAGGTCAAACTATGGCTACACCTTC. Using reference TRBV5-1 and TRBJ1-2 for the parts outside the CDR3, the full variable domain is KAGVTQTPRYLIKTRGQQVTLSCSPISGHRSVSWYQQTPGQGLQFLFEYFSETQRNKGNFPGRFSGRQFSNSRSEMNVSTLELGDSALYLCASSFRSNYGYTFGSGTRLTVV.

This clonotype showed up many times. This sequence joins TRBV5-5 and TRBJ2-5, with 9 bases that match TRBD1. V lost 5 bases, J lost 10 bases, and 9 bases stayed unmatched. CDR1 and CDR2 (germline): SGHKS, YYEKEE (reference sequence). The CDR3 is 13 residues long. CDR3 in amino acids: CASRIPGQGNQYF. CDR3 DNA sequence: TGTGCCAGCAGAATTCCGGGACAGGGTAACCAGTACTTC.